This passage covers 18 T cell receptor beta chains from one sample sequenced in a study of blood T cell repertoires in COVID-19. Generated by immunoSEQ multiplex PCR, the TCRdb table keeps only in-frame clones and is missing some. The sample has about 45,000 clones, more than 65% seen once. The sample was peripheral blood. The receptors were gathered from a human donor in a cohort sampled during active COVID-19.

The V gene is TRBV7-3, the J gene TRBJ2-3; tentatively, D is TRBD1 (5 bases). The CDR3 loop spans 16 amino acids. Trimming removed 5 bases at V and 3 bases at J, with 18 bases between. Germline-derived CDR1 and CDR2 are SGHTA and FQGTGA. The CDR3 bases are TGTGCCAGCAGCCGAAGCACTGGGGCGAGGACAGATACGCAGTATTTT. Protein product: CASSRSTGARTDTQYF.

Only a few counts were recorded for this clone. J is TRBJ2-1 and V is TRBV14; D remains unclear. Trimming took off 1 base at V and 3 bases at J, with 7 bases between the two ends. The CDR3 has 14 residues. Germline V gene lookup returns CDR1 SGHDN and CDR2 FVKESK. The CDR3 bases are TGTGCCAGCAGCCAAGCAGGTGGCTACAATGAGCAGTTCTTC. Its protein is CASSQAGGYNEQFF.

V gene TRBV7-9 combines with J gene TRBJ2-1, with 9 bases matching TRBD2. The CDR3 length is 14 residues. In germline, CDR1 is SEHNR, CDR2 FQNEAQ (reference sequence). The V and J ends lost 8 bases and 8 bases, in that order; junction bases with no gene match: 10. Here the CDR3 DNA reads TGTGCCAGCGGCGTTAGCGGGAGTTTCGATGAGCAGTTCTTC. This translates into CASGVSGSFDEQFF.

This rearrangement joins TRBV6-1 to TRBJ1-5, with no clear D. Looked up from germline, CDR1 is MNHNS and CDR2 is SASEGT. CDR3 size: 15 residues. V lost 1 base to trimming and J lost 0 bases, with 7 bases between them. The CDR3 region has the DNA TGTGCCAGCAGTGAAGGGCTGTATAGCAATCAGCCCCAGCATTTT. Translated: CASSEGLYSNQPQHF.

The chain recombines TRBV19 with TRBJ2-5; TRBD2 might be the D (5 bases). CDR3 size: 15 residues. In germline, CDR1 is LNHDA, CDR2 SQIVND (reference sequence). Trimming took off 3 bases at V and 2 bases at J, with 13 bases between the two ends. The CDR3 reads CASSIGDTGQETQYF. In nucleotides, the CDR3 is TGTGCCAGTAGTATTGGAGACACGGGACAAGAGACCCAGTACTTC.

The V and J genes are TRBV18 and TRBJ2-2; D is uncertain. Germline lookup yields CDR1 KGHSH and CDR2 LQKENI. V gave up 4 bases and J gave up 0 bases, with 12 bases separating them. This CDR3 has 16 amino acids. The CDR3 DNA reads as TGTGCCAGCTCACTCTCCCGAGTAGCGAACACCGGGGAGCTGTTTTTT. Translated, it gives CASSLSRVANTGELFF.

J is TRBJ1-5 and V is TRBV19; 7 bases are a match to TRBD1. The length of the CDR3 is 15 residues. V shed 4 bases, J shed 5 bases, and the junction held 8 bases outside the gene matches. Germline V gene lookup returns CDR1 LNHDA and CDR2 SQIVND (reference sequence). The CDR3 sequence: CASSTTGITDQPQHF. The CDR3 coding sequence is TGTGCCAGTAGTACGACAGGGATTACGGATCAGCCCCAGCATTTT. Drawing the rest from reference TRBV19 and TRBJ1-5, the complete variable domain is DGGITQSPKYLFRKEGQNVTLSCEQNLNHDAMYWYRQDPGQGLRLIYYSQIVNDFQKGDIAEGYSVSREKKESFPLTVTSAQKNPTAFYLCASSTTGITDQPQHFGDGTRLSIL.

The chain has TRBV5-4 and TRBJ1-5, with 8 positions matching TRBD1. The CDR3 has 15 amino acids. Germline V gene lookup returns CDR1 SGHNT and CDR2 YYREEE (reference sequence). The V gene end was trimmed by 3 bases and the J gene end by 1 base; junction bases not matched to a gene: 3. CDR3 bases: TGTGCCAGCAGCTCAGGGGGCTGGAGCAATCAGCCCCAGCATTTT. It translates to CASSSGGWSNQPQHF. Complete variable domain (other parts from reference TRBV5-4 and TRBJ1-5): ETGVTQSPTHLIKTRGQQVTLRCSSQSGHNTVSWYQQALGQGPQFIFQYYREEENGRGNFPPRFSGLQFPNYSSELNVNALELDDSALYLCASSSGGWSNQPQHFGDGTRLSIL.

The chain carries TRBV5-1 and TRBJ2-3, with TRBD2 identical over 8 bases. V lost 2 bases to trimming and J lost 2 bases; unmatched junction nucleotides: 4. CDR3 length equals 15 residues. Germline CDR1 SGHRS, CDR2 YFSETQ. CDR3 nucleotide sequence: TGCGCCAGCAGCTTTGGCGGGAGGACCACAGATACGCAGTATTTT. Translating gives CASSFGGRTTDTQYF.

The chain recombines TRBV28 with TRBJ1-1; unclear D gene. The V and J ends lost 6 bases and 3 bases respectively, with 20 bases between them. From germline, CDR1 is MDHEN and CDR2 SYDVKM. The CDR3 sequence is 16 residues long. CDR3 in DNA: TGTGCCAGCAGGTCGAGCGGAGGGCGGAGGTACACTGAAGCTTTCTTT. It specifies CASRSSGGRRYTEAFF.

The rearrangement links TRBV11-2 to TRBJ2-1, with TRBD2 identical over 8 bases. With V trimmed by 5 bases and J by 12 bases, 3 bases remained unmatched. Germline loops: CDR1 SGHAT, CDR2 FQNNGV. CDR3 length equals 11 residues. The CDR3 DNA follows: TGTGCCAGCAGCCCCGGGGGGGGGCAGTTCTTC. The encoded protein is CASSPGGGQFF.

The V gene is TRBV28, the J gene TRBJ2-2; weak D call: TRBD2 (6 bases). CDR3 size: 18 residues. Germline V lookup: CDR1 MDHEN, CDR2 SYDVKM. V was cut by 4 bases and J by 0 bases, with 18 bases left in between. Here the CDR3 reads CASSSGALWDPNTGELFF. The CDR3 DNA reads TGTGCCAGCAGTTCGGGAGCCTTATGGGACCCGAACACCGGGGAGCTGTTTTTT.

This clone was observed a few times. The chain combines TRBV11-3 with TRBJ2-7; 10 bases align to TRBD2. V dropped 5 bases and J dropped 7; count of bases not matched to a gene: 11. The CDR3 covers 15 residues. CDR1 is SGHNT, CDR2 YENEEA, per germline. Here the CDR3 reads CASSGIAGGGKEQYF. The CDR3, as DNA: TGTGCCAGCAGCGGGATAGCGGGAGGTGGGAAGGAGCAGTACTTC.

The genes are TRBV5-1 and TRBJ2-7; tentatively, D is TRBD1 (5 bases). The CDR3 consists of 12 residues. Germline loops: CDR1 SGHRS, CDR2 YFSETQ. Trimming removed 4 bases at V and 5 bases at J, with 10 bases between. The chain's CDR3 is CASSQGSHEQYF. Here the CDR3 DNA reads TGCGCCAGCAGCCAGGGATCCCACGAGCAGTACTTC.

The gene calls are TRBV6-2 or TRBV6-3 and TRBJ1-5; no reliable D call. From germline, CDR1 is MNHEY and CDR2 SVGEGT. The CDR3 is 14 amino acids. Trimming removed 2 bases from V and 4 bases from J, with 9 bases in between. The CDR3 loop reads CASSYPGWNQPQHF. As DNA, the CDR3 is TGTGCCAGCAGTTACCCGGGGTGGAATCAGCCCCAGCATTTT.

The rearrangement links TRBV5-1 to TRBJ2-1, with 12 positions matching TRBD2. V dropped 3 bases and J dropped 4; count of bases not matched to a gene: 2. The germline CDR1 and CDR2 sequences are SGHRS and YFSETQ. CDR3 length: 15 residues. CDR3 loop: CASSSLAGGYNEQFF. CDR3 in DNA: TGCGCCAGCAGCTCGCTAGCGGGAGGGTACAATGAGCAGTTCTTC.

The sample holds one count of this clone. This chain connects TRBV4-1 to TRBJ2-2, with 14 bases identical to TRBD2. The CDR3 consists of 18 residues. The trim removed 1 base at V and 5 bases at J, leaving 6 bases unmatched. Germline assignment: CDR1 MGHRA and CDR2 YSYEKL. DNA of the CDR3: TGCGCCAGCAGCCAAGCGGGACTAGCGGGAGTTGGGACCGGGGAGCTGTTTTTT. Protein sequence: CASSQAGLAGVGTGELFF.

The chain couples TRBV11-3 to TRBJ2-1; 9 nucleotides match TRBD2. Germline CDR1 reads SGHNT; CDR2 reads YENEEA. V lost 5 bases, J lost 7 bases, and 9 bases stayed unmatched. This CDR3 is built from 15 residues. CDR3: CASSLRGREGNEQFF. CDR3 in DNA: TGTGCCAGCAGCCTCCGCGGGCGGGAGGGGAATGAGCAGTTCTTC.